This note documents a single T cell receptor (beta chain) sequence. The sample comes from a study of PD-L1 blockade in urothelial cancer. Each PCR reaction had synthetic TCR analog templates spiked into it. The repertoire was sequenced with immunoSEQ multiplex PCR; TCRdb's copy has only in-frame clones and lacks some. The sample contains approximately 100,000 clones, 70% to 90% of which appear only once. V was trimmed by 2 bases and J by 10 bases, leaving 8 bases between them. CDR3 size: 11 residues. CDR1 and CDR2 (germline): MNHEY, SVGAGI. Each patient presented with locally advanced or metastatic urothelial carcinoma. Peripheral blood mononuclear cells were collected from every patient before and during treatment, yielding between 1 and 8 samples per patient.

The rearrangement links TRBV6-5 to TRBJ2-5, with D hard to call. The sequence derives from a man aged 50 or older with urothelial cancer. The sequencing used PBMCs, collected around atezolizumab (anti-PD-L1) treatment. The CDR3 coding sequence is TGTGCCAGCAGTTACGGCCCCCTCCAGTACTTC. Protein sequence: CASSYGPLQYF.